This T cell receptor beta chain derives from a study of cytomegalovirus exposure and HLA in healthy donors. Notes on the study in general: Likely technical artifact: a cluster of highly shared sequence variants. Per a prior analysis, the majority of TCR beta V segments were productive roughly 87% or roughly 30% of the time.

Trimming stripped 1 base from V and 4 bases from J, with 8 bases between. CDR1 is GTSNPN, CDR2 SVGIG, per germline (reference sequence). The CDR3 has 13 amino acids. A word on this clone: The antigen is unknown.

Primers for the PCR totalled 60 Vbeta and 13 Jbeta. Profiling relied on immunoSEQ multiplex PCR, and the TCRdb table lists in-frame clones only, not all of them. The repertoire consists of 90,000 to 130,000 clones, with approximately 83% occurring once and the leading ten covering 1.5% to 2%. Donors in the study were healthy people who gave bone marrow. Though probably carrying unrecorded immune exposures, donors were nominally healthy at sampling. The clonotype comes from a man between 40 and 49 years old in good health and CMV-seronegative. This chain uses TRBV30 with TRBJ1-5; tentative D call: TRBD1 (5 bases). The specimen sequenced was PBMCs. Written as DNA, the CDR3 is TGTGCCTGGAGTGGACAGCCAAATCAGCCCCAGCATTTT. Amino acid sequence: CAWSGQPNQPQHF.